This T cell receptor beta chain originates from a study of control samples from healthy donors and cancer patients (TCRdb year 2020). Counted from cysteine to phenylalanine, this CDR3 has 15 amino acids. CDR3 DNA only is kept here, 45 bases in frame from base 1. V is reduced by 5 bases and J by 9 bases, leaving a spacing of 20 bases between them. The germline V gene encodes CDR1 SGHAT and CDR2 FQNNGV. Library creation used the immunoSEQ multiplex PCR assay. TCRdb holds this immuneACCESS table with in-frame rearrangements only. Some clones are missing; in checked studies, unresolved V genes explain under half, and the rest has no known cause. Here the sample has roughly 120,000 clones; over 85% occur a single time. About 4% of the sample is taken by the ten largest. To note about this clone: No cognate antigen has been identified for it. Base qualities were left out, and no much larger clone turns up one base away.

The receptor's source is a man aged 25-40 years in good health. Specimen: blood. The rearranged segments are TRBV11-2 and TRBJ2-1; the D element could tentatively be TRBD1 or TRBD2, as 6 bases agree for each. The CDR3 region: CASSTVRGRVGEQFF. Read as DNA, the sequence is TGTGCCAGCAGCACCGTCCGGGGGCGAGTCGGTGAGCAGTTCTTC.